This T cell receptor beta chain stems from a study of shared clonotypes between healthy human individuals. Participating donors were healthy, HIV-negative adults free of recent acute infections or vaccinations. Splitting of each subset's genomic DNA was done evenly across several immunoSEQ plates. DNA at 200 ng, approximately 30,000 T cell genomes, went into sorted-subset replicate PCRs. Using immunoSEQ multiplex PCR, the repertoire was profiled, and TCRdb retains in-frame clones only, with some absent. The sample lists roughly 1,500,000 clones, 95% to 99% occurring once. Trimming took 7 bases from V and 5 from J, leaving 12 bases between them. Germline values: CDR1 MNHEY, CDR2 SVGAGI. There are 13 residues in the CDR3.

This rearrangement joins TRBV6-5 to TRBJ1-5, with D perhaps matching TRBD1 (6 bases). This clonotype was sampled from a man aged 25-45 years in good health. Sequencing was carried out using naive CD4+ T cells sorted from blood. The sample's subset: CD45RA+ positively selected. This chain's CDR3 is CASTGAPDQPQHF. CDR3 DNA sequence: TGTGCCAGCACGGGGGCGCCGGATCAGCCCCAGCATTTT.